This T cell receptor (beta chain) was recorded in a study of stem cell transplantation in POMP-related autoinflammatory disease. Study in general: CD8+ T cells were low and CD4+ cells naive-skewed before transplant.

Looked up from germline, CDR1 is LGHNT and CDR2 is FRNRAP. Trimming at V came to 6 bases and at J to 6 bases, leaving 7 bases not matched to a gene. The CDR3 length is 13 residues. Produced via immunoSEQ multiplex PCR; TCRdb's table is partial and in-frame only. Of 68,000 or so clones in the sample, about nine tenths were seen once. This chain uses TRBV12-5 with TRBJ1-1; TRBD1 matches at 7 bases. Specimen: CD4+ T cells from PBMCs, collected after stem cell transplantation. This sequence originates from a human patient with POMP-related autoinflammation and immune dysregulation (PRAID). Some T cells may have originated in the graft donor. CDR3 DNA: TGTGCTAGTGGATACGGGACAGTTTCTGAAGCTTTCTTT. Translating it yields CASGYGTVSEAFF.